This T cell receptor beta chain was observed in a study of blood T cells in healthy people across ages (dated by TCRdb to 2015 to 2017). Describing the broader study: In model experiments, template switching captured about one uniquely barcoded TCR beta cDNA molecule for every two T cells. To avoid experimental bias, donors of different ages were randomly spread across the sequencing lanes. Age-related changes in TCR beta repertoire diversity were measured in the study by deep sequencing normalized with unique cDNA molecular identifiers. Donors were grouped into four age groups: young (average 16 years), middle-aged (39), aged (approximately 67) and long-lived (approximately 75). For two donors (one aged 18 to 30 and one aged 80 or older), the study analyzed two additional independent replicas of 1 million unique cDNA reads from the same blood draw. Here is what the overall study found, with its caveats: Estimates of total diversity based on one million sequenced T cells were considered lower bounds and underestimates. Conclusive comparison of naive and antigen-experienced compartments was prevented by the profiling of bulk unsorted PBMCs. Because the CMV infection status of the donors was unknown, age-related changes in expanded clonotypes may potentially have been confounded. As age increased, observed TCR beta diversity per million T cells dropped in a roughly linear way, and a significant reduction was already evident by age 40. Compared with the aged group, the long-lived group had more naive CD4+ T cells, fewer expanded clones and increased TCR diversity, a pattern suggesting age selection. Observed TCR beta diversity correlated strongly with the percentage of naive T cells measured by flow cytometry.

This clonotype has only a few counts. The antigen it binds to is not known. There are no base qualities to consult, and no much larger clone falls within one base. V lost 5 bases and J lost 1 base; the stretch between them is 14 bases long. The CDR3 starts with the cysteine, ends with the phenylalanine, and has 15 residues. The retained sequence is limited to the CDR3, 45 bases, with the frame set at the first base. As encoded in the germline V gene, CDR1 is MGHDK while CDR2 is SYGVNS. The donors were roughly 40 Caucasian individuals from Russia, aged roughly 6 to 100 years, who were systemically healthy. Approximately 11 milliliters of peripheral blood were drawn from each donor into EDTA-treated Vacutainer tubes. Ficoll-Paque density-gradient centrifugation was used to isolate PBMCs, with at least 6.5 million per sample. Total RNA was extracted from PBMCs with Trizol reagent, with at least 5.5 micrograms obtained per sample. Naive CD45RAhigh/CD27high T cell percentages were measured by flow cytometry on a PBMC aliquot from every donor.

The library was generated by 5' RACE. The sample was run on an Illumina HiSeq 2500. A second PCR of about 6 to 12 cycles was run with a J-beta primer mix and a sample-barcoded 5' primer. A unique molecular identifier was introduced onto each TCR beta cDNA molecule by a template-switch 5' adaptor carrying 12 random nucleotides. Each sample yielded at least 2.5 million CDR3-containing paired-end reads. First-strand cDNA synthesis was performed from all RNA using the Mint cDNA synthesis kit, with priming by a TRBC-specific oligonucleotide. After uracil-DNA glycosylase treatment, a first 18-cycle PCR used universal primers M1SS and BC2_uni_R on all cDNA. In the authors' own workflow: Normalization of each sample was performed by random selection of 1 million high-quality reads, each carrying a distinct molecular identifier. Reads sharing molecular identifiers were discarded rather than binned into consensus sequences. MiTCR, set to a Q25 quality threshold and the strictest error-elimination algorithm, was used for CDR3 identification, clonotype clustering and error correction. A nonparametric unseen species model with Euler transformation was used to estimate a lower bound on total TCR beta diversity. Using fastp trimming at Q25 and MiXCR clonotype assembly, TCRdb reanalyzed the public sequencing data and kept in-frame beta chains. Every distinct CDR3 protein forms one entry, paired with its most common genes and DNA. The V and J calls were not made by the authors but by TCRdb's processing. This sample comprises almost 300,000 distinct CDR3 sequences, 25% to 30% of them detected only once. The top ten clones comprise 29% of the sample.

This receptor was taken from a woman in her sixties or seventies in good health. The chain is made from TRBV25-1 and TRBJ2-5; the D element might be TRBD1 or TRBD2, as each aligns at 5 bases. The sequencing input was blood. The DNA is as follows: TGTGCCAGCAGTAATTCATTCGGGGCCCAAGAGACCCAGTACTTC. Protein translation: CASSNSFGAQETQYF.